This section outlines one T cell receptor beta chain sequence together with its context. This sample is drawn from a study of blood T cell repertoires in COVID-19. In the study overall: Acute and convalescent COVID-19 specimens originated in the United States, Italy and Spain.

Profiled with immunoSEQ multiplex PCR; TCRdb holds only in-frame clones, not every one. The sample lists around 230,000 clones, about 86% occurring once. Study members were between about 18 and 100 years old and lived in over 20 US regions. Allocation to cohorts depended on clinical history reported by the participants. The source of this sequence is a woman aged 40 to 50 with acute COVID-19. Material: PBMCs or T cells enriched from blood (not recorded which).

For the CDR3, the DNA is TGTGCCAGCAGTTCCGGGACTAGGAGACCCTACGAGCAGTACTTC. Residues: CASSSGTRRPYEQYF. The chain employs TRBV5-6 and TRBJ2-7; 8 nucleotides agree with TRBD2. The CDR3 sequence is 15 residues long. Germline values: CDR1 SGHDT, CDR2 YYEEEE. V was clipped by 5 bases and J by 2 bases; unmatched bases: 9.